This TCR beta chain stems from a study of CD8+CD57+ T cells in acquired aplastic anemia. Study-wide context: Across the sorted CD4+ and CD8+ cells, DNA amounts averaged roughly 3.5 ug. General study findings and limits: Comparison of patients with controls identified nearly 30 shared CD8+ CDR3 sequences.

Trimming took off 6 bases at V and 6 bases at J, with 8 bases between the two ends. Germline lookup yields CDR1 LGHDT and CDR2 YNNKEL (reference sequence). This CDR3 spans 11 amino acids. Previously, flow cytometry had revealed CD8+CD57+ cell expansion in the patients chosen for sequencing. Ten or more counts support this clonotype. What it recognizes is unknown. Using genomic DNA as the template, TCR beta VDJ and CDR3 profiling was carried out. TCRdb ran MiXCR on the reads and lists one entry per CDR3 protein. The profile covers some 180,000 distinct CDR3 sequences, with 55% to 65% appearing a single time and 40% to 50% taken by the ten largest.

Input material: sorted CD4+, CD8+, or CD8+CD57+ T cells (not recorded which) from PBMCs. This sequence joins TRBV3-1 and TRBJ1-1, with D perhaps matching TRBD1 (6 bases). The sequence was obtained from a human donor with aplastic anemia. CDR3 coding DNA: TGTGCCAGCAGACAGGGCCCTGAAGCTTTCTTT. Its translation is CASRQGPEAFF.